What follows describes a single TCR beta chain. The target antigen is unknown. This sample is part of a study of T-cell reconstitution after alpha-beta-depleted transplantation in children. Notes on the study in general: Day-60 TCRbeta diversity that was high in some patients was derived from surviving recipient T cells and thymic progenitors. Diversity and T-cell counts at one year after transplant derived mostly from new T cells.

It was with unique molecular identifiers that the TCRbeta library was prepared. TCRdb called the PCR reads again in MiXCR, with one record for every CDR3 protein. Altogether about 340,000 distinct CDR3 sequences are present, roughly 15% being singletons, with the ten largest covering 35% to 50%. The source was PBMCs, mostly from graft donor cells, collected 360 days after TCRalphabeta/CD19-depleted stem cell transplant. The clonotype comes from a male patient between 2 and 15 years old who had a stem cell transplant for acute lymphoblastic leukemia, so the T cells may come from the graft donor.

The DNA of the CDR3 is TGTGCCAGCAGCTCACGAGTTAGGTCGTTTAGGGGCAAAAACATTCAGTACTTC. Its translation is CASSSRVRSFRGKNIQYF. The gene calls are TRBV11-2 and TRBJ2-4, with D tentatively TRBD1 (5 bases). Trimming stripped 4 bases from V and 3 bases from J, with 22 bases between. This CDR3 has 18 amino acids. Germline V gene sequence: CDR1 SGHAT, CDR2 FQNNGV.